This T cell receptor (beta chain) was recovered during a study of T cell responses to AZD1222 COVID-19 vaccine. Clones were sequenced by immunoSEQ multiplex PCR, and TCRdb holds only the in-frame ones, with some missing. Here the sample spans about 76,000 clones, more than 70% being singletons. Trimming shortened V by 0 bases and J by 1 base, and 5 bases separated the two germline ends. Per the germline V gene, CDR1 is SGDLS and CDR2 is YYNGEE. CDR3 size: 14 residues. Material: peripheral blood, obtained on day 0 of AZD1222 vaccination. The V call is TRBV9, the J call TRBJ1-3; D call uncertain. The TCR comes from an adult in good health. The CDR3 DNA reads TGTGCCAGCAGCGTAGTAAGTTCTGGAAACACCATATATTTT. Residues: CASSVVSSGNTIYF.